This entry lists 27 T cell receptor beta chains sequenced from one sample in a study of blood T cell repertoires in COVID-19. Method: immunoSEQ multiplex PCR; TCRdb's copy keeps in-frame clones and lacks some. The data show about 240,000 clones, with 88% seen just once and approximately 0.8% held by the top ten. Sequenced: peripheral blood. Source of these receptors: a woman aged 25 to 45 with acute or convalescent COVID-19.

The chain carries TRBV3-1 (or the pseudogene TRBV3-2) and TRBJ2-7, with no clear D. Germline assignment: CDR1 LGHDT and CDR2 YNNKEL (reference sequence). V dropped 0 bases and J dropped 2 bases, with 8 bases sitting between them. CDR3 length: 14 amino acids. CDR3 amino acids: CASSQDIQAYEQYF. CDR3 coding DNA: TGTGCCAGCAGCCAAGATATCCAGGCCTACGAGCAGTACTTC.

The CDR3 DNA follows: TGCGCCAGCAGTGAGTCGCAGCGAACTAACATTCAGTACTTC. It yields the protein CASSESQRTNIQYF. The J gene is TRBJ2-4, the V gene TRBV10-1; D not certain. Trimming removed 0 bases from V and 7 bases from J, with 10 bases in between. The CDR3 runs 14 residues. Per the germline V gene, CDR1 is WNHNN and CDR2 is SYGVQD (reference sequence).

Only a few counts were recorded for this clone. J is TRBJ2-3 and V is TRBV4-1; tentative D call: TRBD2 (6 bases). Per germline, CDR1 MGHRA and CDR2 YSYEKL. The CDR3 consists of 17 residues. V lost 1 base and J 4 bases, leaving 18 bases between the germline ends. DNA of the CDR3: TGCGCCAGCAGCCAAGTTGTTAGCGGCCCTATGGCAGATACGCAGTATTTT. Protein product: CASSQVVSGPMADTQYF.

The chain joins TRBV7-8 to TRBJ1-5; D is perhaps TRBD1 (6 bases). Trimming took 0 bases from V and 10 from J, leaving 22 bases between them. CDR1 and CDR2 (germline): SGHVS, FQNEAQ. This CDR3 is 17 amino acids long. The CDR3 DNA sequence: TGTGCCAGCAGCTTAGCGCGAGGGGGGGGTCAGTTAGGCCCCCAGCATTTT. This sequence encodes CASSLARGGGQLGPQHF.

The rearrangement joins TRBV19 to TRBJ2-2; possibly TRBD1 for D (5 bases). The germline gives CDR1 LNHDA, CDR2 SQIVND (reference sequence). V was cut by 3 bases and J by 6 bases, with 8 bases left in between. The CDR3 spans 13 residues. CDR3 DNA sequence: TGTGCCAGTAGTATGACAGTAGCCGGGGAGCTGTTTTTT. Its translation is CASSMTVAGELFF.

The CDR3: CASKLSSVAGGYTF. The CDR3 DNA reads TGTGCCAGCAAGCTTAGTTCTGTGGCAGGTGGCTACACCTTC. J is TRBJ1-2 and V is TRBV7-9; D gene ambiguous. Germline CDR1 reads SEHNR; CDR2 reads FQNEAQ (reference sequence). Trimming removed 7 bases at V and 7 bases at J, with 19 bases between. The CDR3 has 14 amino acids.

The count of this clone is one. CDR3 coding DNA: TGTGCCAGCAGCCCCCCGGGAAACACCATATATTTT. Its translation: CASSPPGNTIYF. The rearrangement joins TRBV21-1 to TRBJ1-3. TRBV21-1 is recorded as a pseudogene. There are 12 residues in the CDR3.

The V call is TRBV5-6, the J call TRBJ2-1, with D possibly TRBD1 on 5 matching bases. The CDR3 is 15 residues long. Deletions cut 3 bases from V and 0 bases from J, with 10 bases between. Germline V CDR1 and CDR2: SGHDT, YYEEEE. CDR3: CASSYRRSSYNEQFF. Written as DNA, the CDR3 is TGTGCCAGCAGCTACAGGCGAAGCTCCTACAATGAGCAGTTCTTC. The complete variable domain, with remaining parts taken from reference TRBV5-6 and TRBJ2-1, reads DAGVTQSPTHLIKTRGQQVTLRCSPKSGHDTVSWYQQALGQGPQFIFQYYEEEERQRGNFPDRFSGHQFPNYSSELNVNALLLGDSALYLCASSYRRSSYNEQFFGPGTRLTVL.

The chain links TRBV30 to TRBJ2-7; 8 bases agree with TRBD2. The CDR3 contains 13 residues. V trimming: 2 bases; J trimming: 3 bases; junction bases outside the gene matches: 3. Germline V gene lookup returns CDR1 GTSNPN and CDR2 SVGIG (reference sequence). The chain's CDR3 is CAWSKGLVYEQYF. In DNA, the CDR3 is TGTGCCTGGAGTAAGGGACTAGTCTACGAGCAGTACTTC. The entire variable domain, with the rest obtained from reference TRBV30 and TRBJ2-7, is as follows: SQTIHQWPATLVQPVGSPLSLECTVEGTSNPNLYWYRQAAGRGLQLLFYSVGIGQISSEVPQNLSASRPQDRQFILSSKKLLLSDSGFYLCAWSKGLVYEQYFGPGTRLTVT.

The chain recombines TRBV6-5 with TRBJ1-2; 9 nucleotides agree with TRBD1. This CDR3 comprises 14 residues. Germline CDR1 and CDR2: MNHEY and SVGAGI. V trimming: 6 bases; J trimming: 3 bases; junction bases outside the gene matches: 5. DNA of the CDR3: TGTGCCAGCAGACCCGGGACAGGGCACTATGGCTACACCTTC. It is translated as CASRPGTGHYGYTF.

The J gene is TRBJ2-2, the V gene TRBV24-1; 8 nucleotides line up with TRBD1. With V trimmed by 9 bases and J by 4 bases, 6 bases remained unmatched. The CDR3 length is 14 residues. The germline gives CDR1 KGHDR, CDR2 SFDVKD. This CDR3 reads CATRRTGSTGELFF. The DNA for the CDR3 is TGTGCCACCCGAAGGACAGGGAGCACCGGGGAGCTGTTTTTT.

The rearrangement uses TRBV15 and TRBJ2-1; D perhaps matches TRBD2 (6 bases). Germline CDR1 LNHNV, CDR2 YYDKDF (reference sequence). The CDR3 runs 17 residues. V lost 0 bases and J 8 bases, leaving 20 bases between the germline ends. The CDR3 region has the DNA TGTGCCACCAGCAGAGATTTAGCGAGAGAGAGGAGGGATGAGCAGTTCTTC. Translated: CATSRDLARERRDEQFF.

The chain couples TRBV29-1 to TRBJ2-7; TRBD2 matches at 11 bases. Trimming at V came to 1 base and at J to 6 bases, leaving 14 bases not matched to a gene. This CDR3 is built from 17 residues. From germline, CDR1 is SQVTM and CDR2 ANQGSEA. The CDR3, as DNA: TGCAGCGTTGAAGGAGCAGTCTTAGCGGGAGGGCCTGGCGAGCAGTACTTC. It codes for CSVEGAVLAGGPGEQYF.

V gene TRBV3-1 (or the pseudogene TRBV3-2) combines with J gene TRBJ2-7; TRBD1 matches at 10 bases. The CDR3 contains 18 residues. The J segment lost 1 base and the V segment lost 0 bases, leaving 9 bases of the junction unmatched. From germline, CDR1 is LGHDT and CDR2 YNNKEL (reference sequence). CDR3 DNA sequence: TGTGCCAGCAGCCAAGATCCCCCCGGGACAGGGGTATCCTACGAGCAGTACTTC. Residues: CASSQDPPGTGVSYEQYF.

The CDR3 DNA sequence: TGCAGCGTTGTAGGAGGGGGCTTCGTAAGGGAGCTGTTTTTT. Its translation is CSVVGGGFVRELFF. This chain joins TRBV29-1 and TRBJ2-2, with D possibly matching TRBD1 (7 bases). Per the germline V gene, CDR1 is SQVTM and CDR2 is ANQGSEA. Between the trimmed V and J ends, which lost 4 bases and 9 bases, there was a span of 18 bases. There are 14 residues in the CDR3.

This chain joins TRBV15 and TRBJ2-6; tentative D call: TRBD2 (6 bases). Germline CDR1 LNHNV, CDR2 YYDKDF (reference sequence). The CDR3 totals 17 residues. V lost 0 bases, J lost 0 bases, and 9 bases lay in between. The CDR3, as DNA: TGTGCCACCAGCAGAGAAGTGGGGGGCTCTGGGGCCAACGTCCTGACTTTC. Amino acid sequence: CATSREVGGSGANVLTF.

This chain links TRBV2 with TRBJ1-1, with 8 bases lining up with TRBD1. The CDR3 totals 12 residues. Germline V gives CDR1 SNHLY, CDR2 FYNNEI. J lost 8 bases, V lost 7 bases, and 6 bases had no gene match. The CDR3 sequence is CASNGDRGEAFF. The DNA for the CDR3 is TGTGCCAGCAACGGAGACAGGGGAGAAGCTTTCTTT.

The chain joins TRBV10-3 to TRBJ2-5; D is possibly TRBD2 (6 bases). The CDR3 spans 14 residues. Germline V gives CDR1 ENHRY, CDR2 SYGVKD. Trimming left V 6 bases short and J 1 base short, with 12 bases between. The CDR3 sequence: CAIRDYGGQETQYF. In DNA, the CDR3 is TGTGCCATCAGGGACTATGGCGGCCAAGAGACCCAGTACTTC.

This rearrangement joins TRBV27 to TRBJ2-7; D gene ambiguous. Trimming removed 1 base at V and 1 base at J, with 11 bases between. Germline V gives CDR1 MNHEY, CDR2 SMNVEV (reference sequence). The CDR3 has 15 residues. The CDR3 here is CASSLLSSVSYEQYF. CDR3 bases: TGTGCCAGCAGTTTATTATCCTCGGTTTCCTACGAGCAGTACTTC.

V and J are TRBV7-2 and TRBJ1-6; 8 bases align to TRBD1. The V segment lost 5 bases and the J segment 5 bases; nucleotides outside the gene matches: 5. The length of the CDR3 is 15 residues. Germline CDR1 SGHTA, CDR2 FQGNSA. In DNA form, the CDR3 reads TGTGCCAGCAGCGCGGACAGGGCGAATAATTCACCCCTCCACTTT. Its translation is CASSADRANNSPLHF.

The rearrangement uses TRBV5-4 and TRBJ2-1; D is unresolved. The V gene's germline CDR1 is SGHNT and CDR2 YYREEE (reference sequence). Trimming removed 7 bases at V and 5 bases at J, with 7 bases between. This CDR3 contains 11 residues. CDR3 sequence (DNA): TGTGCCAGCTCAGGCGACAATGAGCAGTTCTTC. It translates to CASSGDNEQFF.

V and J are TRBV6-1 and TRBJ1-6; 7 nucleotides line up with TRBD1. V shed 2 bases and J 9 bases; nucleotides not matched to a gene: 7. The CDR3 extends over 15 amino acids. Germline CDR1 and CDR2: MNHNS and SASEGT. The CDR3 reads CASSESQGVRSPLHF. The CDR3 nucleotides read TGTGCCAGCAGTGAAAGCCAGGGGGTACGTTCACCCCTCCACTTT.

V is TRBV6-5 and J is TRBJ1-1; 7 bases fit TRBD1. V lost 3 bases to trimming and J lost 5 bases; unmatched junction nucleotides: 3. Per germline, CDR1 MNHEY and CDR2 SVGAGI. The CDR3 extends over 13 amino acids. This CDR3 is CASSYQGDTEAFF. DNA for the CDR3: TGTGCCAGCAGTTATCAGGGGGATACTGAAGCTTTCTTT.

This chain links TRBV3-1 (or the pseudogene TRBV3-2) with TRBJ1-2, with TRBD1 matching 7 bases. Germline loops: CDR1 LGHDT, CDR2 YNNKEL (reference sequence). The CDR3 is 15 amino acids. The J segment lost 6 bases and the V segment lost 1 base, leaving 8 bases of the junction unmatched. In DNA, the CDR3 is TGTGCCAGCAGCCAAGTGGAGGGGGCTAAAAATGGCTACACCTTC. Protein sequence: CASSQVEGAKNGYTF.

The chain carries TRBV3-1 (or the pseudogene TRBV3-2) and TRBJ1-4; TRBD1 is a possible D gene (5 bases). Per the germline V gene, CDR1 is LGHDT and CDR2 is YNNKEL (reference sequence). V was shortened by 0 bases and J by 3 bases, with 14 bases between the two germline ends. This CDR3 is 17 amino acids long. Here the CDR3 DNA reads TGTGCCAGCAGCCAAGATCGGGCAGGGATGGCTAATGAAAAACTGTTTTTT. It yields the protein CASSQDRAGMANEKLFF.

CDR3 nucleotides: TGTGCCAGTAGTATAGTCGGGACAGTATATAGCAATCAGCCCCAGCATTTT. The encoded protein is CASSIVGTVYSNQPQHF. The chain has TRBV19 and TRBJ1-5, with TRBD1 matching over 7 bases. The CDR3 loop spans 17 amino acids. From germline, CDR1 is LNHDA and CDR2 SQIVND (reference sequence). Trimming cost V 1 base and J 0 bases; bases outside gene matches: 6.

The CDR3 sequence: CASSEGGRGVEKLFF. The DNA for the CDR3 is TGTGCCAGCAGTGAAGGTGGACGGGGAGTTGAAAAACTGTTTTTT. The chain links TRBV6-4 to TRBJ1-4; no clear D gene. Trimming took off 3 bases at V and 7 bases at J, with 15 bases between the two ends. Germline CDR1 is MRHNA and CDR2 is SNTAGT. The CDR3 sequence is 15 residues long.